This T cell receptor beta chain appears in the sequencing data of a study of TIL therapy for anti-PD-1-resistant metastatic lung cancer. Across the whole study: Tumor harvest preceded PD-1/PD-L1 blockade, followed by nivolumab treatment. Median tumor PD-L1 proportion score was approximately 6.3%.

Time point here: pre-treatment sample, taken before nivolumab and TIL therapy. Adults with stage 4 NSCLC were enrolled in a phase I trial. Concerning this clone: At one end, the junction sequence differs from germline, possibly due to a read error.

Germline CDR1 is MDHEN and CDR2 is SYDVKM. The CDR3 is made up of 12 amino acids. This was the immunoSEQ v3 assay. Survey-level samples got 2 million or so read pairs; deep-level samples got about 4.5-6.5 million. The method was immunoSEQ multiplex PCR; TCRdb's version includes in-frame clones alone and lacks a portion of them. The sample yields tens of thousands of clones, about 73% seen once. Sequencing used blood, obtained at baseline. The V call is TRBV28, the J call TRBJ1-1; D not certain. The receptor was isolated from a person between 30 and 80 years old with non-small cell lung cancer. The DNA of the CDR3 is TGTGTCAGCAGTTTATCGCTAAATGAAGCTTTCTTT. Amino acids: CVSSLSLNEAFF.